The rows below give T cell receptor beta chains drawn from one sample of a study of shared clonotypes between healthy human individuals. Libraries were prepared by immunoSEQ multiplex PCR; TCRdb keeps only in-frame clonotypes and omits some of them. The sample has 180,000 or so clones; about 93% are singletons. The specimen was naive CD4+ T cells sorted from blood. The source of these receptors is a woman in her twenties or thirties in good health. Each CDR3 is given with its conserved first and last residue. A D gene is named only where the DNA matches it firmly. Rows give clone size only sometimes, using once, few, many, or a class for an expanded clone.

TRBV5-4	NA	NA	CASSLRGVSYEQYF
TRBV28	NA	NA	CASGGPQETQYF
TRBV19	NA	TRBD2	CATSKGLAGTYEQYF
TRBV18	NA	TRBD1	CASSPQDRALSGYTF
TRBV5-1	NA	TRBD2	CASSRRLADYNEQFF
TRBV7-9	once	TRBD2	CASSFTGIRGGSYEQYF
TRBV5-1	NA	NA	CASSLADGPEKLFF
TRBV11-2	NA	NA	CASSLTSYEQYF
TRBV9	NA	TRBD2	CASSPRLAGSYNEQFF
TRBV5-6	NA	NA	CASHSRGLRDEQYF
TRBV4-2	NA	NA	CASRKNGARGTDTQYF
TRBV28	NA	TRBD2	CASSSTSVTYNEQFF
TRBV5-7	NA	TRBD1	CASTPKGQPYEQYF
TRBV7-9	NA	NA	CASSLEPPGEGSPLHF
TRBV10-3	NA	NA	CAISGSDGYGYTF
TRBV23-1	NA	NA	CASSQSTQGFNSPLHF
TRBV28	NA	NA	CASSSLWVSSYEQYF
TRBV6-4	NA	TRBD1	CASSDERDSENQPQHF
TRBV27	NA	NA	CASSPVLGHEQYF
TRBV5-1	NA	TRBD2	CASSQTSGIYEQYF
TRBV5-1	NA	TRBD2	CASSKRELTGELFF
TRBV18	NA	TRBD2	CASSPTSGYEQYF
TRBV18	once	NA	CASSPPSGDGYTF
TRBV27	NA	NA	CASSSQKGRITEAFF
TRBV5-1	NA	NA	CASSQRTGEAFF
TRBV18	NA	NA	CASSPPTLTDTQYF
TRBV27	NA	NA	CASSKRDISYEQYF
TRBV2	NA	NA	CASTYGQNYEQYF
TRBV5-1	NA	TRBD1	CASKGTAGANVLTF
TRBV5-8	NA	NA	CASSWRGGTEAFF
TRBV28	NA	NA	CASSYVDSRGQPQHF
TRBV18	NA	NA	CASSPDVTANTEAFF
TRBV16	NA	NA	CASVPGRVNTEAFF